The 14 T cell receptor beta chains below were found in one sample sequenced in a study of human T cells and chemical hapten exposure. One entry per CDR3 protein results from TCRdb running MiXCR on the RACE reads. The sample holds hundreds of thousands of distinct CDR3 sequences; around 6% are singletons and the top ten take less than 6.5%. Time point indicated: patch test 2, 6 weeks after DPC sensitization. The treatment is: therapeutic diphenylcyclopropenone sensitization with weekly scalp DPC. Sample: whole blood, taken in connection with sensitization to the hapten diphenylcyclopropenone (DPC). Every receptor here comes from a woman aged 18-29 years with alopecia areata. Some clones in this sample may be carry-over from other donors' samples.

The genes are TRBV7-9 and TRBJ1-6; TRBD1 matches 9 bases. CDR1 and CDR2 (germline): SEHNR, FQNEAQ (reference sequence). J was trimmed by 7 bases and V by 5 bases; bases with no gene match: 3. CDR3 length: 14 residues. CDR3 amino acids: CASSATGGNSPLHF. CDR3 sequence (DNA): TGTGCCAGCAGCGCCACAGGGGGCAATTCACCCCTCCACTTT.

Ten or more counts support this clonotype. The gene calls are TRBV6-2 or TRBV6-3 and TRBJ2-2; D perhaps matches TRBD1 (5 bases). CDR1 and CDR2 (germline): MNHEY, SVGEGT. This CDR3 spans 17 amino acids. V lost 2 bases to trimming and J lost 1 base, with 14 bases between them. The CDR3 bases are TGTGCCAGCAGTTACCCCACAGGCGCGAAGAACACCGGGGAGCTGTTTTTT. Its protein is CASSYPTGAKNTGELFF.

The chain couples TRBV25-1 to TRBJ2-1; D remains unclear. Germline lookup yields CDR1 MGHDK and CDR2 SYGVNS. Trimming removed 1 base at V and 9 bases at J, with 4 bases between. CDR3 length: 11 amino acids. CDR3 DNA: TGTGCCAGCAGTGAATCCGGTGAGCAGTTCTTC. Amino acids: CASSESGEQFF.

In this sample, this clonotype turned up many times. This chain connects TRBV29-1 to TRBJ2-3; D is unresolved. Germline lookup yields CDR1 SQVTM and CDR2 ANQGSEA. CDR3 size: 10 residues. Trimming removed 5 bases from V and 3 bases from J, with 3 bases in between. The CDR3 spells CSVFTDTQYF. The CDR3 bases are TGCAGCGTTTTTACAGATACGCAGTATTTT.

Many counts were recorded for this clonotype. The rearrangement uses TRBV7-2 and TRBJ2-5, with D possibly matching TRBD1 (5 bases). The length of the CDR3 is 14 residues. V lost 3 bases to trimming and J lost 1 base, with 9 bases between them. CDR1 is SGHTA, CDR2 FQGNSA, per germline. CDR3 protein: CASSLNRIQETQYF. The CDR3 DNA sequence: TGTGCCAGCAGCTTGAACAGGATCCAAGAGACCCAGTACTTC.

V is TRBV6-2 or TRBV6-3 and J is TRBJ2-1; no clear D gene. The CDR3 is 15 amino acids. Deletions cut 3 bases from V and 5 bases from J, with 14 bases between. Per the germline V gene, CDR1 is MNHEY and CDR2 is SVGEGT. CDR3 amino acids: CASSYPTRPHNEQFF. CDR3 DNA sequence: TGTGCCAGCAGTTATCCGACAAGGCCTCACAATGAGCAGTTCTTC.

This clonotype appeared many times. The chain employs TRBV4-3 and TRBJ1-6; no clear D. The CDR3 loop spans 15 amino acids. The germline V gene encodes CDR1 LGHNA and CDR2 YSLEER. V lost 0 bases to trimming and J lost 3 bases, with 6 bases between them. The CDR3 region is CASSQDTNYNSPLHF. The CDR3 DNA sequence: TGCGCCAGCAGCCAAGACACTAACTATAATTCACCCCTCCACTTT.

The chain uses TRBV6-1 and TRBJ2-5, with 10 bases lining up with TRBD2. CDR3 size: 14 residues. V dropped 10 bases and J dropped 1; count of bases not matched to a gene: 6. CDR1 is MNHNS and CDR2 is SASEGT in the germline V gene. CDR3 region: CATLLAGTQETQYF. Here the CDR3 DNA reads TGTGCCACGTTACTAGCGGGGACCCAAGAGACCCAGTACTTC.

This chain connects TRBV18 to TRBJ2-5; D is possibly TRBD1 (6 bases). Germline V gene data show CDR1 as KGHSH and CDR2 as LQKENI. Trimming shortened V by 1 base and J by 4 bases, and 13 bases separated the two germline ends. This CDR3 comprises 15 residues. CDR3 protein: CASSPQDRGLETQYF. Written as DNA, the CDR3 is TGTGCCAGCTCACCACAGGACAGAGGACTAGAGACCCAGTACTTC.

This clonotype came up a few times. V usage is TRBV10-3 and J usage is TRBJ2-3; no reliable D call. Per germline, CDR1 ENHRY and CDR2 SYGVKD. The CDR3 is 15 amino acids. With 5 bases removed from V and 3 bases from J, the gap between germline ends came to 15 bases. DNA of the CDR3: TGTGCCATCAGTCCCGCCCCGTTGGCGACAGATACGCAGTATTTT. Amino acids: CAISPAPLATDTQYF.

At least ten counts were recorded for this clonotype. The rearrangement joins TRBV12-3 or TRBV12-4 to TRBJ1-1; 10 nucleotides line up with TRBD1. The J segment lost 7 bases and the V segment lost 6 bases, leaving 8 bases of the junction unmatched. The CDR3 spans 14 residues. The CDR3 nucleotides are TGTGCCAGCAGGCGGACAGGGGGTGTTTTTGAAGCTTTCTTT. Amino acids: CASRRTGGVFEAFF.

There are many counts of this clonotype. The chain carries TRBV7-2 and TRBJ2-3; D is perhaps TRBD1 (6 bases). V lost 4 bases to trimming and J lost 0 bases, with 17 bases between them. CDR3 length: 17 amino acids. The V gene's germline CDR1 is SGHTA and CDR2 FQGNSA. The CDR3 reads CASSWRKNRESTDTQYF. The CDR3 DNA sequence: TGTGCCAGCAGCTGGCGGAAAAACAGGGAAAGCACAGATACGCAGTATTTT.

Ten or more counts support this clonotype. The CDR3 does not close with the conserved phenylalanine or tryptophan, likely indicating a read error. The DNA is left out, because the CDR3 cannot be placed on it with certainty; the CDR3 is given as TCRdb lists it. This chain's CDR3 is CASTGGPRG. This rearrangement joins TRBV12-3 or TRBV12-4 to TRBJ1-1; the listed D gene, TRBD1, was not tested against the DNA. Inclusive of both ends, the CDR3 amounts to 9 amino acids.

This clonotype was observed at least ten times. The genes are TRBV10-3 and TRBJ2-5, with 11 bases fitting TRBD2. Germline-derived CDR1 and CDR2 are ENHRY and SYGVKD. Trimming took 8 bases from V and 0 from J; bases not matched to a gene: 2. This CDR3 has 14 amino acids. The CDR3 here is CAIASGGNQETQYF. CDR3 bases: TGTGCCATCGCTAGCGGGGGGAACCAAGAGACCCAGTACTTC.